One T cell receptor (beta chain) is described in this entry. Its target is unknown. This sample is drawn from a study of cytotoxic CD8 clonotypes in ibrutinib-treated CLL. Study-wide results and limits: A rise in clonality was seen at ibrutinib response, and a fall back toward baseline was seen at progression. Public clonotypes (which were uncommon) either contracted or remained stable on treatment.

TCRdb's table, derived via immunoSEQ multiplex PCR, lists solely in-frame clones and lacks some. Altogether about 130,000 clones are present, 80% to 90% being singletons, with the ten largest covering roughly 1.9%. The source of around 1.9 micrograms of genomic DNA for TCR beta libraries was cryopreserved PBMCs. Trimming shortened V by 3 bases and J by 2 bases, and 11 bases separated the two germline ends. Germline CDR1 is SGHTA and CDR2 is FQGNSA. This CDR3 is built from 14 residues. The sample in question was PBMCs, obtained after 24 months of ibrutinib treatment. The receptor was derived from a human donor with chronic lymphocytic leukemia. The chain joins TRBV7-2 to TRBJ2-7; D is ambiguous. CDR3 sequence reads: CASSFSYKAYEQYF. CDR3 sequence (DNA): TGTGCCAGCAGCTTCTCGTATAAAGCCTACGAGCAGTACTTC.